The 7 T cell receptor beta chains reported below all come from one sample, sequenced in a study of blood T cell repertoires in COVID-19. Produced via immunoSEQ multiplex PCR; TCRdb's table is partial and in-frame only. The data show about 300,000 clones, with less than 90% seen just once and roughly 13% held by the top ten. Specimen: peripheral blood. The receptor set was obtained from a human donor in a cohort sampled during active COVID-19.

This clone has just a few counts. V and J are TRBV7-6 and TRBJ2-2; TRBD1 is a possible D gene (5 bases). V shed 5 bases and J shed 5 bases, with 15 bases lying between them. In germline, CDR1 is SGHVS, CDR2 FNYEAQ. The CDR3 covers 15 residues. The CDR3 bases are TGTGCCAGCAGCCCCTGGGGCGCGAGGACCGGGGAGCTGTTTTTT. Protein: CASSPWGARTGELFF.

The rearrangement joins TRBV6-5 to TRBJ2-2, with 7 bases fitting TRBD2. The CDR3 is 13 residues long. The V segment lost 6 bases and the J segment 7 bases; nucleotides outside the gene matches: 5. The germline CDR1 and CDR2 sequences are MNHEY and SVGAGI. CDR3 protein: CASRGTTVGELFF. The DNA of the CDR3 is TGTGCCAGCAGAGGGACTACTGTCGGGGAGCTGTTTTTT.

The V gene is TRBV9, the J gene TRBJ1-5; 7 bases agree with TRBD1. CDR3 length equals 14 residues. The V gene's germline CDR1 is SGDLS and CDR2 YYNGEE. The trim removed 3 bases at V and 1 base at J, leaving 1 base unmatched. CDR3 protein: CASSAGGSNQPQHF. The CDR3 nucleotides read TGTGCCAGCAGCGCAGGGGGAAGCAATCAGCCCCAGCATTTT.

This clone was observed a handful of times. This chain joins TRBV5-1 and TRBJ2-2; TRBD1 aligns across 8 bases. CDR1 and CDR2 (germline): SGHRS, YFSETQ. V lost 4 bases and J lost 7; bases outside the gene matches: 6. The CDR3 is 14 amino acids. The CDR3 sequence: CASSPGTGNGELFF. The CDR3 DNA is TGCGCCAGCAGCCCCGGGACAGGTAACGGGGAGCTGTTTTTT. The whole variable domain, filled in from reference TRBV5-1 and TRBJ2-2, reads KAGVTQTPRYLIKTRGQQVTLSCSPISGHRSVSWYQQTPGQGLQFLFEYFSETQRNKGNFPGRFSGRQFSNSRSEMNVSTLELGDSALYLCASSPGTGNGELFFGEGSRLTVL.

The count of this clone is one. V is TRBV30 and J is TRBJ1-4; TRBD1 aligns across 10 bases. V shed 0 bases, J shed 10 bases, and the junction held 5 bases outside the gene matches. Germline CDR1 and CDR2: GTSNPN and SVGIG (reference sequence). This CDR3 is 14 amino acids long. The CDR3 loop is CAWSVLGTGAKLFF. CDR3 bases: TGTGCCTGGAGTGTATTGGGGACAGGGGCAAAACTGTTTTTT.

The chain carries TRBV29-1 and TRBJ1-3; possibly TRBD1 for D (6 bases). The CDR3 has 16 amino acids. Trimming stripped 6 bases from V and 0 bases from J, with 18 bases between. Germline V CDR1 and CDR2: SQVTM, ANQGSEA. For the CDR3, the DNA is TGCAGCGTCCAAACGTACAGGGCCAACTCTGGAAACACCATATATTTT. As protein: CSVQTYRANSGNTIYF.

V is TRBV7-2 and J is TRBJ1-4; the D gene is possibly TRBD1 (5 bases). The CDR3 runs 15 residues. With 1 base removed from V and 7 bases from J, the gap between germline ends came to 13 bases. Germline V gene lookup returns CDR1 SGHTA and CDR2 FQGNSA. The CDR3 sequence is CASSLVGALSEKLFF. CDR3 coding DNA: TGTGCCAGCAGCTTAGTTGGGGCCTTGAGTGAAAAACTGTTTTTT.